Listed here are 8 T cell receptor beta chains from one sample, sequenced in a study of early T cells in non-severe SARS-CoV-2 infection. TCRdb re-derived calls from the 5' RACE reads in MiXCR, one entry per CDR3 protein. The sample carries about 42,000 distinct CDR3 sequences, about 5.9% recorded once. This material consisted of whole blood, taken at baseline. These receptors were collected from an adult who was a healthcare worker with PCR-confirmed SARS-CoV-2 infection or an uninfected control (not recorded which).

This clonotype was seen more than once but under ten times. The chain has TRBV13 and TRBJ1-1; 7 bases align to TRBD1. The CDR3 length is 16 residues. Losses at the gene ends were 5 bases for V and 1 base for J; bases not matched to a gene: 10. Looked up from germline, CDR1 is PRHDT and CDR2 is FYEKMQ (reference sequence). The CDR3 here is CASSRRRTGGNTEAFF. The DNA of the CDR3 is TGTGCCAGCAGCAGAAGACGGACAGGAGGGAACACTGAAGCTTTCTTT.

This CDR3 reads CASSLAGGGQTDTQYF. The CDR3 nucleotides are TGTGCCAGCAGCTTAGCGGGCGGGGGGCAAACAGATACGCAGTATTTT. The rearrangement joins TRBV7-2 to TRBJ2-3; 8 positions agree with TRBD2. The CDR3 is 16 residues long. The germline V gene encodes CDR1 SGHTA and CDR2 FQGNSA. The V and J ends lost 0 bases and 3 bases, in that order; junction bases with no gene match: 5.

For this clonotype: This sequence may be a read error, since a much larger clone differs from it by one base. The rearrangement links TRBV12-3 or TRBV12-4 to TRBJ2-7; 7 bases fit TRBD1. CDR3 length equals 12 residues. CDR3 residues: CAGSNTGDEQYF. In nucleotides, the CDR3 is TGTGCCGGCAGCAACACAGGGGACGAGCAGTACTTC.

This clonotype has a count of ten or more. This chain uses TRBV7-2 with TRBJ2-5; 7 positions agree with TRBD2. After removal of 5 bases from V and 1 base from J, the junction contained 7 bases not matched to a gene. CDR3 length: 15 amino acids. Germline-derived CDR1 and CDR2 are SGHTA and FQGNSA. This chain's CDR3 is CASSQQSGVQETQYF. CDR3 nucleotides: TGTGCCAGCAGCCAACAGAGCGGGGTCCAAGAGACCCAGTACTTC.

In this sample, this clonotype turned up a few times. The V call is TRBV7-9, the J call TRBJ2-1, with D possibly TRBD1 on 6 matching bases. The CDR3 contains 12 residues. With 1 base removed from V and 15 bases from J, the gap between germline ends came to 13 bases. CDR1 is SEHNR and CDR2 is FQNEAQ in the germline V gene (reference sequence). The CDR3 DNA reads as TGTGCCAGCAGCTTAGAAGCACAGGGACGGTTCTTC. Its translation is CASSLEAQGRFF.

The chain couples TRBV7-9 to TRBJ1-1; no definite D call. Germline V gene sequence: CDR1 SEHNR, CDR2 FQNEAQ (reference sequence). Trimming removed 9 bases from V and 1 base from J, with 12 bases in between. The CDR3 is made up of 13 amino acids. As DNA, the CDR3 is TGTGCCAGTACTTCCCTAAAGAACACTGAAGCTTTCTTT. It encodes CASTSLKNTEAFF.

The rearrangement links TRBV19 to TRBJ1-3; maybe TRBD1 (6 bases). Germline lookup yields CDR1 LNHDA and CDR2 SQIVND (reference sequence). V lost 5 bases and J lost 0, with 11 bases in between. There are 15 residues in the CDR3. CDR3 sequence (DNA): TGTGCCAGTAGTTTCGGACAGCGCTCTGGAAACACCATATATTTT. Protein sequence: CASSFGQRSGNTIYF.

This clonotype was counted ten times or more. The chain couples TRBV5-1 to TRBJ2-1, with 9 nucleotides matching TRBD1. The junction had 3 bases not matched to a gene; V was cut back by 3 bases and J by 5 bases. Looked up from germline, CDR1 is SGHRS and CDR2 is YFSETQ. The CDR3 is made up of 14 amino acids. Here the CDR3 reads CASSSGTGNNEQFF. In DNA, the CDR3 is TGCGCCAGCAGCTCCGGGACAGGGAACAATGAGCAGTTCTTC.